This passage covers 21 T cell receptor beta chains from one sample sequenced in a study of technical replicates of blood from a handful of donors. This table comes from immunoSEQ multiplex PCR, and its TCRdb copy is limited to in-frame clones, with some not included. The table records roughly 68,000 clones, about 88% of them present only once. Specimen: PBMCs. The source is a human donor in good health. Some clones in this sample may be carry-over from other donors' samples.

This sequence joins TRBV4-1 and TRBJ1-4; weak D call: TRBD1 (5 bases). V was shortened by 0 bases and J by 8 bases, with 19 bases between the two germline ends. The CDR3 covers 17 residues. Germline V CDR1 and CDR2: MGHRA, YSYEKL. The CDR3 loop reads CASSQDRRGREDEKLFF. Here the CDR3 DNA reads TGCGCCAGCAGCCAAGATAGGCGGGGCAGGGAAGACGAAAAACTGTTTTTT.

The rearrangement uses TRBV18 and TRBJ2-3; 12 bases are a match to TRBD2. Germline V gene sequence: CDR1 KGHSH, CDR2 LQKENI. V was pared by 3 bases and J by 1 base, with 8 bases of the junction left unmatched. CDR3 size: 18 residues. CDR3 nucleotide sequence: TGTGCCAGCTCACCCATGACTAGCGGGGGCCGAGGCACAGATACGCAGTATTTT. Residues: CASSPMTSGGRGTDTQYF.

This sequence joins TRBV10-3 and TRBJ2-6, with D tentatively TRBD2 (5 bases). The ends were cut back, 0 bases at V and 1 base at J, with 7 bases in the middle. Germline V gene lookup returns CDR1 ENHRY and CDR2 SYGVKD. The CDR3 totals 16 residues. The CDR3 loop is CAISESSGSGANVLTF. The CDR3 region has the DNA TGTGCCATCAGTGAGTCTTCGGGATCTGGGGCCAACGTCCTGACTTTC.

To note about this clone: The identical CDR3 is also encoded by other nucleotide sequences in the sample. The gene calls are TRBV11-3 and TRBJ2-2; D call uncertain. From germline, CDR1 is SGHNT and CDR2 YENEEA. This CDR3 spans 13 amino acids. V lost 4 bases, J lost 6 bases, and 9 bases lay in between. CDR3: CASSSPRSGELFF. The CDR3 nucleotides are TGTGCCAGCAGCTCCCCCCGGTCCGGGGAGCTGTTTTTT.

This chain links TRBV18 with TRBJ2-1, with 15 bases lining up with TRBD2. J was trimmed by 10 bases and V by 0 bases; bases with no gene match: 1. Looked up from germline, CDR1 is KGHSH and CDR2 is LQKENI. This CDR3 is 15 amino acids long. The CDR3 sequence: CASSPPGTSGREQFF. The CDR3 bases are TGTGCCAGCTCACCACCCGGGACTAGCGGGAGGGAGCAGTTCTTC.

J is TRBJ1-2 and V is TRBV19; possible D gene TRBD1, 5 bases. This CDR3 is 15 amino acids long. CDR1 LNHDA and CDR2 SQIVND come from the germline V gene (reference sequence). V gave up 5 bases and J gave up 8 bases, with 21 bases separating them. CDR3 sequence: CASSSPGGLGRGYTF. The CDR3 DNA is TGTGCCAGTAGTTCCCCCGGGGGACTTGGAAGGGGCTACACCTTC.

The V and J genes are TRBV5-1 and TRBJ1-6, with a tentative D call TRBD1 (6 bases). The CDR3 extends over 13 amino acids. V dropped 2 bases and J dropped 14 bases, with 14 bases sitting between them. Germline CDR1 and CDR2: SGHRS and YFSETQ. The CDR3 region is CASSFDSQGSLHF. In DNA, the CDR3 is TGCGCCAGCAGCTTTGACAGCCAGGGGTCCCTCCACTTT.

The rearrangement uses TRBV4-3 and TRBJ2-7; 8 bases fit TRBD2. The germline V gene has CDR1 LGHNA and CDR2 YSLEER. The V segment lost 2 bases and the J segment 2 bases; nucleotides outside the gene matches: 5. The CDR3 consists of 15 residues. CDR3 bases: TGCGCCAGCAGCCAACAAAGCGGGAGTCCCTACGAGCAGTACTTC. This codes for CASSQQSGSPYEQYF.

CDR3 nucleotides: TGCGCCAGCAGCTTTTTTGGTAGCGGGGTTGAGACCCAGTACTTC. Amino acid sequence: CASSFFGSGVETQYF. V usage is TRBV5-1 and J usage is TRBJ2-5; 8 nucleotides line up with TRBD2. Per germline, CDR1 SGHRS and CDR2 YFSETQ. J gave up 5 bases and V 2 bases, and 8 bases lay outside the gene matches. The CDR3 loop spans 15 amino acids.

This clone turned up a few times. This sequence joins TRBV4-1 and TRBJ1-2; maybe TRBD1 (6 bases). Germline CDR1 MGHRA, CDR2 YSYEKL. The CDR3 contains 17 residues. V dropped 0 bases and J dropped 0 bases, with 14 bases sitting between them. The DNA for the CDR3 is TGCGCCAGCAGCCAAGATATTGGCAGGGGAGCTAACTATGGCTACACCTTC. This codes for CASSQDIGRGANYGYTF.

The CDR3 DNA is TGTGCCTGGGGACGACAGGGAGCTGGAAACACCATATATTTT. Its translation: CAWGRQGAGNTIYF. V and J are TRBV30 and TRBJ1-3, with 7 bases fitting TRBD1. The CDR3 covers 14 residues. The V gene end was trimmed by 5 bases and the J gene end by 2 bases; junction bases not matched to a gene: 6. Germline CDR1 and CDR2: GTSNPN and SVGIG (reference sequence).

V gene TRBV14 combines with J gene TRBJ1-1, with TRBD1 as a possible D gene (5 bases). The germline CDR1 and CDR2 sequences are SGHDN and FVKESK. The V and J ends lost 4 bases and 5 bases respectively, with 17 bases between them. The CDR3 is made up of 15 amino acids. CDR3 amino acids: CASSRIQGRGTEAFF. In nucleotides, the CDR3 is TGTGCCAGCAGCCGAATTCAGGGAAGGGGAACTGAAGCTTTCTTT.

This clone occurred once. CDR3: CASSQSQQGAKNYGYTF. CDR3 coding DNA: TGTGCCAGCAGCCAGTCACAACAGGGGGCCAAGAACTATGGCTACACCTTC. This chain joins TRBV4-2 and TRBJ1-2, with 9 bases matching TRBD1. The germline CDR1 and CDR2 sequences are LGHNA and YNFKEQ. This CDR3 is 17 amino acids long. The trim removed 3 bases at V and 2 bases at J, leaving 10 bases unmatched.

This rearrangement joins TRBV29-1 to TRBJ1-3; 7 bases line up with TRBD1. Germline V gene sequence: CDR1 SQVTM, CDR2 ANQGSEA. The CDR3 totals 13 residues. The junction had 7 bases not matched to a gene; V was cut back by 3 bases and J by 8 bases. The CDR3 spells CSVEGQLGDTIYF. Written as DNA, the CDR3 is TGCAGCGTTGAGGGACAGCTCGGGGACACCATATATTTT.

The DNA of the CDR3 is TGTGCCAGTAGGAGTAGCGGGAGTATAACCGGCGAGCAGTACTTC. Its translation: CASRSSGSITGEQYF. This chain links TRBV19 with TRBJ2-7, with 9 positions matching TRBD2. The V segment lost 6 bases and the J segment 6 bases; nucleotides outside the gene matches: 12. The CDR3 totals 15 residues. Per germline, CDR1 LNHDA and CDR2 SQIVND (reference sequence).

The rearrangement joins TRBV10-3 to TRBJ2-1; 12 positions match TRBD2. The CDR3 length is 17 residues. The germline gives CDR1 ENHRY, CDR2 SYGVKD. V lost 4 bases to trimming and J lost 1 base; unmatched junction nucleotides: 5. CDR3 sequence reads: CAISAASGGGSYNEQFF. For the CDR3, the DNA is TGTGCCATCAGTGCCGCTAGCGGGGGGGGTTCCTACAATGAGCAGTTCTTC.

This clone was counted between two and nine times. The CDR3 sequence is CATSRDRGLNTEAFF. Here the CDR3 DNA reads TGTGCCACCAGCAGAGACAGGGGCCTGAACACTGAAGCTTTCTTT. The V gene is TRBV15, the J gene TRBJ1-1; tentative D call: TRBD1 (6 bases). CDR1 and CDR2 from the germline V gene are LNHNV and YYDKDF (reference sequence). Trimming stripped 0 bases from V and 0 bases from J, with 8 bases between. This CDR3 comprises 15 residues.

The chain combines TRBV6-6 with TRBJ2-7; the match to TRBD2 covers 9 bases. Germline CDR1 reads MNHNY; CDR2 reads SVGAGI (reference sequence). Trimming took 2 bases from V and 2 from J; bases not matched to a gene: 4. This CDR3 is built from 15 residues. DNA of the CDR3: TGTGCCAGCAGTTACAAGCTAGCGGGAACCTACGAGCAGTACTTC. Protein product: CASSYKLAGTYEQYF.

V is TRBV6-5 and J is TRBJ2-5; D is uncertain. The CDR3 sequence is 14 residues long. Trimming took off 2 bases at V and 7 bases at J, with 14 bases between the two ends. The germline V gene has CDR1 MNHEY and CDR2 SVGAGI. The CDR3 nucleotides read TGTGCCAGCAGTTACCAAGCAGGTTCGGCGACCCAGTACTTC. It codes for CASSYQAGSATQYF.

The chain couples TRBV7-8 to TRBJ1-2, with D perhaps matching TRBD1 (5 bases). The germline gives CDR1 SGHVS, CDR2 FQNEAQ. The CDR3 is made up of 13 amino acids. Trimming took off 4 bases at V and 8 bases at J, with 14 bases between the two ends. The CDR3 loop is CASSSVQGTGYTF. In nucleotides, the CDR3 is TGTGCCAGCAGCTCGGTCCAGGGAACGGGCTACACCTTC.

J is TRBJ1-5 and V is TRBV5-1; the D gene is possibly TRBD1 (5 bases). The CDR3 extends over 16 amino acids. V was shortened by 4 bases and J by 3 bases, with 17 bases between the two germline ends. Germline V lookup: CDR1 SGHRS, CDR2 YFSETQ. The CDR3 here is CASSPGMGGINQPQHF. Written as DNA, the CDR3 is TGCGCCAGCAGCCCCGGAATGGGGGGGATCAATCAGCCCCAGCATTTT.